Following are 20 T cell receptor beta chains from one sample sequenced in a study of blood T cells in healthy people across ages. Combining a sample-barcoded 5' primer with a J-beta primer mix, a second PCR ran for roughly 7 to 12 cycles. One entry per CDR3 protein, called by TCRdb with MiXCR from the 5' RACE reads. The sample has hundreds of thousands of distinct CDR3 sequences; over 40% are singletons. What was sequenced was blood. The receptor source for this set is a woman older than 75 in good health.

The rearrangement links TRBV6-5 to TRBJ1-5, with a possible D match to TRBD1 (5 bases). The CDR3 loop spans 14 amino acids. Germline values: CDR1 MNHEY, CDR2 SVGAGI. Trimming removed 0 bases from V and 7 bases from J, with 10 bases in between. The CDR3 sequence: CASSYSQGYQPQHF. CDR3 nucleotides: TGTGCCAGCAGTTACTCGCAGGGATACCAGCCCCAGCATTTT.

The chain has TRBV6-6 and TRBJ1-5, with D perhaps TRBD1 (6 bases). Germline values: CDR1 MNHNY, CDR2 SVGAGI (reference sequence). The V gene lost 8 bases and the J gene lost 4 bases, with 12 bases spanning the gap. The CDR3 is 13 residues long. The CDR3 DNA reads TGTGCCAGCGCGCGGACAGAAAATCAGCCCCAGCATTTT. This sequence encodes CASARTENQPQHF.

The V gene is TRBV6-1, the J gene TRBJ2-3; 9 bases are shared with TRBD1. The V gene end was trimmed by 4 bases and the J gene end by 5 bases; junction bases not matched to a gene: 4. Germline-derived CDR1 and CDR2 are MNHNS and SASEGT. This CDR3 comprises 14 residues. CDR3: CASSARQGVDTQYF. The CDR3 DNA follows: TGTGCCAGCAGTGCGAGACAGGGGGTAGATACGCAGTATTTT.

This clonotype has a count of ten or more. CDR3 coding DNA: TGTGCCAGCAGCCAAAGGTCCGGACTAGCGGGCGAGCAGTACTTC. It codes for CASSQRSGLAGEQYF. The V call is TRBV3-1, the J call TRBJ2-7, with 11 bases that match TRBD2. The CDR3 length is 15 residues. V was clipped by 2 bases and J by 6 bases; unmatched bases: 6. Germline CDR1 and CDR2: LGHDT and YNNKEL (reference sequence).

This clonotype was detected only once. This chain uses TRBV6-4 with TRBJ2-3, with 11 positions matching TRBD2. CDR3 size: 15 residues. V shed 0 bases, J shed 6 bases, and the junction held 2 bases outside the gene matches. Germline V CDR1 and CDR2: MRHNA, SNTAGT. The CDR3 DNA follows: TGTGCCAGCAGTGACTCTGCTAGCGGGGGGGATACGCAGTATTTT. Amino acid sequence: CASSDSASGGDTQYF.

The chain is built from TRBV6-2 or TRBV6-3 and TRBJ2-7; D is unresolved. Trimming stripped 6 bases from V and 7 bases from J, with 16 bases between. This CDR3 contains 13 residues. The V gene's germline CDR1 is MNHEY and CDR2 SVGEGT. In DNA form, the CDR3 reads TGTGCCAGCAGCCCTTGGGCCAATCGTGAGCAGTACTTC. Encoded protein: CASSPWANREQYF.

This clonotype was counted a few times. The chain uses TRBV29-1 and TRBJ2-2, with TRBD2 matching over 10 bases. The germline V gene has CDR1 SQVTM and CDR2 ANQGSEA. Trimming removed 4 bases from V and 4 bases from J; junction bases left unmatched: 18. The CDR3 is 19 amino acids. The CDR3 sequence is CSVGARTSGNRGLTGELFF. The CDR3 DNA is TGCAGCGTTGGGGCCCGGACTAGCGGCAACCGCGGACTCACCGGGGAGCTGTTTTTT.

Ten or more counts support this clonotype. The rearrangement links TRBV20-1 to TRBJ2-7; a weak D match, TRBD2 (6 bases). V shed 2 bases and J shed 3 bases, with 17 bases lying between them. This CDR3 is 15 amino acids long. The germline V gene has CDR1 DFQATT and CDR2 SNEGSKA (reference sequence). The CDR3 coding sequence is TGCAGTGCTAGACCAAACAGAGGGGAGGTCTACGAGCAGTACTTC. Amino acid sequence: CSARPNRGEVYEQYF.

This clonotype was counted at least ten times. This chain joins TRBV5-1 and TRBJ1-2, with a possible D match to TRBD1 (5 bases). The V gene's germline CDR1 is SGHRS and CDR2 YFSETQ. Deletions cut 4 bases from V and 4 bases from J, with 8 bases between. The CDR3 is made up of 12 amino acids. The CDR3 protein is CASSDGTYGYTF. The DNA for the CDR3 is TGCGCCAGCAGCGACGGGACCTATGGCTACACCTTC.

The genes are TRBV27 and TRBJ1-2, with no clear D. Germline CDR1 is MNHEY and CDR2 is SMNVEV (reference sequence). Trimming took off 3 bases at V and 1 base at J, with 15 bases between the two ends. CDR3 length: 16 amino acids. The CDR3 coding sequence is TGTGCCAGCAGTTTGGGGTGGGATAGAAATAACTATGGCTACACCTTC. As protein: CASSLGWDRNNYGYTF.

The CDR3 DNA is TGTGCCAGCAGCTTAGAACGGGGCGGGGCATTAACCGCTAATGAGCAGTTCTTC. Residues: CASSLERGGALTANEQFF. The chain joins TRBV7-9 to TRBJ2-1, with D possibly being TRBD2 (6 bases). Trimming took off 1 base at V and 7 bases at J, with 23 bases between the two ends. Per the germline V gene, CDR1 is SEHNR and CDR2 is FQNEAQ (reference sequence). The CDR3 has 18 amino acids.

The chain employs TRBV7-2 and TRBJ1-2, with 10 bases lining up with TRBD1. Unmatched junction bases numbered 8, after V lost 5 bases and J lost 5 bases. The CDR3 sequence is 15 residues long. Germline lookup yields CDR1 SGHTA and CDR2 FQGNSA. The CDR3 DNA follows: TGTGCCAGCAGCCTCCCGCCGGGACAGGGGTATGGCTACACCTTC. It is translated as CASSLPPGQGYGYTF.

The genes are TRBV13 and TRBJ1-2; possible D gene TRBD1, 6 bases. Germline CDR1 is PRHDT and CDR2 is FYEKMQ (reference sequence). The length of the CDR3 is 15 residues. V was trimmed by 1 base and J by 4 bases, leaving 13 bases between them. The CDR3 DNA reads TGTGCCAGCAGCTTAGACAGGGCTCGGGGCTATGGCTACACCTTC. This encodes CASSLDRARGYGYTF.

The chain is built from TRBV5-1 and TRBJ2-1, with D perhaps matching TRBD2 (6 bases). Between the trimmed V and J ends, which lost 4 bases and 9 bases, there was a span of 20 bases. Germline V gene data show CDR1 as SGHRS and CDR2 as YFSETQ. This CDR3 region has 15 residues. CDR3 sequence (DNA): TGCGCCAGCAGCAGGCTAGCGCCTAAAGGCGGTGAGCAGTTCTTC. Translation gives CASSRLAPKGGEQFF.

The rearrangement uses TRBV2 and TRBJ1-5; D gene ambiguous. V lost 6 bases, J lost 9 bases, and 15 bases lay in between. This CDR3 spans 13 amino acids. Germline V gene lookup returns CDR1 SNHLY and CDR2 FYNNEI. CDR3 sequence: CASRAGIPGPQHF. CDR3 bases: TGTGCCAGCAGAGCCGGGATACCCGGGCCCCAGCATTTT.

In its sample, this clonotype was seen a few times. V and J are TRBV6-1 and TRBJ1-2, with 9 bases that match TRBD1. V gave up 1 base and J gave up 4 bases; unmatched junction bases: 7. This CDR3 is built from 16 residues. In germline, CDR1 is MNHNS, CDR2 SASEGT. The DNA of the CDR3 is TGTGCCAGCAGTGAAGGGGACAGGGAGGGGCCCTATGGCTACACCTTC. Amino acid sequence: CASSEGDREGPYGYTF.

V is TRBV7-2 and J is TRBJ1-5, with no clear D. V was pared by 5 bases and J by 2 bases, with 10 bases between. Germline V gene sequence: CDR1 SGHTA, CDR2 FQGNSA. This CDR3 contains 14 residues. The CDR3 nucleotides are TGTGCCAGCAGCAGACCGGACCGCAATCAGCCCCAGCATTTT. Its translation is CASSRPDRNQPQHF. Looking up the rest from reference TRBV7-2 and TRBJ1-5 gives the full variable domain: GAGVSQSPSNKVTEKGKDVELRCDPISGHTALYWYRQSLGQGLEFLIYFQGNSAPDKSGLPSDRFSAERTGGSVSTLTIQRTQQEDSAVYLCASSRPDRNQPQHFGDGTRLSIL.

This clonotype occurred many times. This chain connects TRBV10-3 to TRBJ2-1, with 9 bases that match TRBD1. This CDR3 has 14 residues. CDR1 is ENHRY, CDR2 SYGVKD, per germline. After removal of 10 bases from V and 3 bases from J, the junction contained 7 bases not matched to a gene. The DNA of the CDR3 is TGTGCCACCAAGGGACAGGGAATCTACAATGAGCAGTTCTTC. Protein: CATKGQGIYNEQFF.

Remarks on this clonotype: A read error may account for a junction end that differs from germline. This sequence joins TRBV20-1 and TRBJ2-1; 8 bases line up with TRBD2. The CDR3 totals 14 residues. Germline CDR1 reads DFQATT; CDR2 reads SNEGSKA (reference sequence). The CDR3 loop reads CSAHGGASHNEQFF. The CDR3 DNA reads TGCAGTGCTCACGGGGGGGCCTCCCACAATGAGCAGTTCTTC.

The sample holds a few counts of this clonotype. V usage is TRBV7-3 and J usage is TRBJ2-1; the D is unclear. Germline values: CDR1 SGHTA, CDR2 FQGTGA. V lost 7 bases and J lost 6, with 7 bases in between. The CDR3 is 11 residues long. CDR3 bases: TGTGCCAGCACTCTACTCAATGAGCAGTTCTTC. Its translation: CASTLLNEQFF.